What follows are 28 T cell receptor beta chains derived from one specimen sequenced in a study of blood T cell repertoires in COVID-19. Assay: immunoSEQ multiplex PCR; the TCRdb copy retains only in-frame clones and omits some. This sample has about 200,000 clones, with 65% to 85% found just once. Sequences were obtained from peripheral blood. These receptor sequences come from a woman of 80 years or more with acute or convalescent COVID-19.

This clone came up many times. The chain is built from TRBV7-9 and TRBJ2-7, with 11 bases fitting TRBD1. Germline V gives CDR1 SEHNR, CDR2 FQNEAQ (reference sequence). Trimming cost V 5 bases and J 8 bases; bases outside gene matches: 11. The length of the CDR3 is 15 residues. The CDR3 DNA reads TGTGCCAGCAGCCCTACCGGGACAGGGGGAAAGAAGCAGTACTTC. It yields the protein CASSPTGTGGKKQYF.

This chain joins TRBV5-6 and TRBJ1-1, with TRBD1 identical over 8 bases. The CDR3 totals 16 residues. After removal of 4 bases from V and 1 base from J, the junction contained 9 bases not matched to a gene. From germline, CDR1 is SGHDT and CDR2 YYEEEE. The DNA of the CDR3 is TGTGCCAGCAGCCCTGACAGGGGTTCGGGGAACACTGAAGCTTTCTTT. Protein product: CASSPDRGSGNTEAFF.

This chain connects TRBV11-2 to TRBJ1-2; TRBD1 aligns across 7 bases. Trimming cost V 5 bases and J 4 bases; bases outside gene matches: 7. Per germline, CDR1 SGHAT and CDR2 FQNNGV. The CDR3 has 14 residues. The chain's CDR3 is CASSPSGTVYGYTF. Written as DNA, the CDR3 is TGTGCCAGCAGCCCGTCAGGGACAGTCTATGGCTACACCTTC.

This clone was seen once. The genes are TRBV5-4 and TRBJ1-6; D is ambiguous. Trimming stripped 1 base from V and 9 bases from J, with 14 bases between. Germline V gives CDR1 SGHNT, CDR2 YYREEE (reference sequence). The CDR3 totals 15 residues. The CDR3 coding sequence is TGTGCCAGCAGCTTGTGGTCACTTTACGGTTCACCCCTCCACTTT. Translating it yields CASSLWSLYGSPLHF.

The chain couples TRBV3-1 (or the pseudogene TRBV3-2) to TRBJ2-1; 8 nucleotides agree with TRBD2. The CDR3 spans 15 residues. From germline, CDR1 is LGHDT and CDR2 YNNKEL (reference sequence). The J segment lost 10 bases and the V segment lost 1 base, leaving 9 bases of the junction unmatched. The CDR3 region is CASSQGLASGGEQFF. The CDR3 DNA reads TGTGCCAGCAGCCAAGGACTAGCGTCTGGGGGAGAGCAGTTCTTC.

Remarks on this clone: Other DNA sequences of this sample code for an identical CDR3. The chain has TRBV6-5 and TRBJ1-6, with TRBD1 identical over 9 bases. This CDR3 is built from 13 residues. The trim removed 6 bases at V and 10 bases at J, leaving 4 bases unmatched. CDR1 and CDR2 from the germline V gene are MNHEY and SVGAGI. Here the CDR3 DNA reads TGTGCCAGCAGGACAGGGGGAGGATCACCCCTCCACTTT. The encoded protein is CASRTGGGSPLHF.

The CDR3 sequence: CASSLDSSGANVLTF. The CDR3 coding sequence is TGTGCCAGCAGCTTAGACAGCTCTGGGGCCAACGTCCTGACTTTC. This chain uses TRBV3-1 (or the pseudogene TRBV3-2) with TRBJ2-6, with a possible D match to TRBD1 (5 bases). The CDR3 contains 15 residues. The ends were cut back, 5 bases at V and 0 bases at J, with 8 bases in the middle. CDR1 and CDR2 (germline): LGHDT, YNNKEL (reference sequence).

This chain connects TRBV10-3 to TRBJ2-7; D gene ambiguous. This CDR3 region has 14 residues. CDR1 is ENHRY, CDR2 SYGVKD, per germline. Between the trimmed V and J ends, which lost 0 bases and 5 bases, there was a span of 11 bases. The DNA for the CDR3 is TGTGCCATCAGTGAGTCGTCTATTCAGGACGAGCAGTACTTC. Its translation is CAISESSIQDEQYF.

This clone was detected only once. The J gene is TRBJ1-4, the V gene TRBV11-3, with D hard to call. Germline V gene sequence: CDR1 SGHNT, CDR2 YENEEA. The CDR3 contains 14 residues. Trimming removed 5 bases at V and 5 bases at J, with 12 bases between. The CDR3 DNA reads as TGTGCCAGCAGCCTGACACGTTCCAATGAAAAACTGTTTTTT. Its translation is CASSLTRSNEKLFF.

This chain joins TRBV6-6 and TRBJ1-1, with TRBD1 matching 7 bases. The V segment lost 5 bases and the J segment 11 bases; nucleotides outside the gene matches: 8. Germline V gives CDR1 MNHNY, CDR2 SVGAGI (reference sequence). This CDR3 comprises 12 residues. CDR3 bases: TGTGCCAGCAGTCTAGACAGGGCTCGGGCTTTCTTT. This sequence encodes CASSLDRARAFF.

The rearrangement links TRBV6-5 to TRBJ1-1; 10 bases map to TRBD1. This CDR3 is built from 14 residues. V dropped 5 bases and J dropped 3; count of bases not matched to a gene: 3. Germline assignment: CDR1 MNHEY and CDR2 SVGAGI. DNA for the CDR3: TGTGCCAGCAGTCCGACAGGGGGCGACACTGAAGCTTTCTTT. This translates into CASSPTGGDTEAFF.

This chain uses TRBV7-9 with TRBJ2-7; TRBD2 matches at 8 bases. The germline gives CDR1 SEHNR, CDR2 FQNEAQ (reference sequence). This CDR3 region has 12 residues. V trimming: 3 bases; J trimming: 6 bases; junction bases outside the gene matches: 1. CDR3 protein: CASSLTSAEQYF. DNA for the CDR3: TGTGCCAGCAGCTTGACTAGCGCCGAGCAGTACTTC.

DNA of the CDR3: TGTGCCACCAGCAGAATGGGAGCGAACACTGAAGCTTTCTTT. Protein: CATSRMGANTEAFF. V usage is TRBV15 and J usage is TRBJ1-1, with unresolved D. CDR3 length: 14 amino acids. Per the germline V gene, CDR1 is LNHNV and CDR2 is YYDKDF (reference sequence). V lost 2 bases to trimming and J lost 1 base, with 8 bases between them.

The rearrangement uses TRBV27 and TRBJ1-6; 9 nucleotides match TRBD1. Germline V gives CDR1 MNHEY, CDR2 SMNVEV (reference sequence). CDR3 length: 16 residues. V was pared by 0 bases and J by 7 bases, with 4 bases of the junction left unmatched. The CDR3 region is CASSLSSGTGNSPLHF. The CDR3 coding sequence is TGTGCCAGCAGTTTATCCTCCGGGACAGGGAATTCACCCCTCCACTTT.

This rearrangement joins TRBV10-3 to TRBJ2-1; 12 bases are shared with TRBD2. The CDR3 totals 17 residues. V lost 6 bases and J lost 1; bases outside the gene matches: 7. Germline assignment: CDR1 ENHRY and CDR2 SYGVKD. In DNA form, the CDR3 reads TGTGCCATCAGAGGGACTAGCGGGTCGCAATCCTACAATGAGCAGTTCTTC. Residues: CAIRGTSGSQSYNEQFF.

As to this clone: The junction departs from germline at one end; a sequencing error may be responsible. The chain is built from TRBV24-1 and TRBJ2-7; the D gene is possibly TRBD2 (6 bases). This CDR3 contains 14 residues. Germline values: CDR1 KGHDR, CDR2 SFDVKD. The CDR3: CATSDRTSSDEQYF. The CDR3, as DNA: TGTGCCACCAGTGACCGTACTAGCTCCGACGAGCAGTACTTC.

The rearrangement links TRBV30 to TRBJ1-2; D remains unclear. This CDR3 contains 12 residues. In germline, CDR1 is GTSNPN, CDR2 SVGIG (reference sequence). Deletions cut 3 bases from V and 8 bases from J, with 13 bases between. CDR3: CAWRREGGGYTF. The CDR3 DNA reads as TGTGCCTGGAGGCGGGAGGGAGGCGGCTACACCTTC.

V gene TRBV6-2 or TRBV6-3 combines with J gene TRBJ1-2; the D is unclear. The CDR3 totals 13 residues. CDR1 is MNHEY, CDR2 SVGEGT, per germline. Trimming pared 4 bases from V and 0 bases from J, leaving 6 bases between. The CDR3 bases are TGTGCCAGCAGTTTCCCAGCTAACTATGGCTACACCTTC. This codes for CASSFPANYGYTF.

The rearrangement joins TRBV29-1 to TRBJ2-5; D uncertain. This CDR3 comprises 14 residues. Germline CDR1 reads SQVTM; CDR2 reads ANQGSEA. The V end lost 0 bases, the J end lost 4 bases, and 12 bases lay between the germline ends. CDR3 DNA sequence: TGCAGCGTTGAAGATCGAACACAGCTAGAGACCCAGTACTTC. The encoded protein is CSVEDRTQLETQYF.

The chain is built from TRBV6-4 and TRBJ1-1; a possible D gene is TRBD1 (5 bases). The CDR3 extends over 13 amino acids. Germline CDR1 MRHNA, CDR2 SNTAGT. V was clipped by 3 bases and J by 4 bases, with 9 bases between them. CDR3 protein: CASSDQQGTEAFF. DNA for the CDR3: TGTGCCAGCAGTGATCAGCAGGGCACTGAAGCTTTCTTT.

The V gene is TRBV5-6, the J gene TRBJ1-2; 7 bases align to TRBD1. Per germline, CDR1 SGHDT and CDR2 YYEEEE. The CDR3 spans 12 residues. V lost 5 bases and J lost 6; bases outside the gene matches: 4. CDR3 sequence (DNA): TGTGCCAGCAGGAAACAGGGGAATGGCTACACCTTC. Its protein product is CASRKQGNGYTF.

This clone showed up just once. The rearrangement uses TRBV11-3 and TRBJ1-2; unclear D gene. Germline V gene lookup returns CDR1 SGHNT and CDR2 YENEEA. There are 15 residues in the CDR3. Trimming removed 5 bases from V and 2 bases from J, with 15 bases in between. Written as DNA, the CDR3 is TGTGCCAGCAGCCCTAGCCGGGGTTTGAACTATGGCTACACCTTC. Translated: CASSPSRGLNYGYTF.

The rearrangement uses TRBV24-1 and TRBJ1-5, with D unclear. The CDR3 runs 13 residues. Germline loops: CDR1 KGHDR, CDR2 SFDVKD. Trimming took off 5 bases at V and 4 bases at J, with 8 bases between the two ends. DNA for the CDR3: TGTGCCACCAGTGCACAGCCGAATCAGCCCCAGCATTTT. Its protein is CATSAQPNQPQHF.

The genes are TRBV2 and TRBJ1-1; weak D call: TRBD1 (5 bases). CDR3 length equals 14 residues. In germline, CDR1 is SNHLY, CDR2 FYNNEI. Trimming cost V 3 bases and J 3 bases, with 11 bases left between them. CDR3 sequence: CASSEGPAYTEAFF. DNA of the CDR3: TGTGCCAGCAGTGAGGGGCCAGCCTACACTGAAGCTTTCTTT.

This rearrangement joins TRBV3-1 (or the pseudogene TRBV3-2) to TRBJ1-1, with 12 bases fitting TRBD1. Losses at the gene ends were 4 bases for V and 4 bases for J; bases not matched to a gene: 10. Germline CDR1 and CDR2: LGHDT and YNNKEL (reference sequence). This CDR3 contains 17 residues. The CDR3 loop is CASSPWDRGRGGTEAFF. Here the CDR3 DNA reads TGTGCCAGCAGCCCCTGGGACAGGGGGCGCGGAGGCACTGAAGCTTTCTTT.

CDR3 in DNA: TGCGCCAGCAGCCCCCTGGAGGGCAGCACAGATACGCAGTATTTT. It codes for CASSPLEGSTDTQYF. This chain uses TRBV4-1 with TRBJ2-3, with D maybe TRBD2 (6 bases). CDR1 is MGHRA, CDR2 YSYEKL, per germline. This CDR3 is built from 15 residues. V was clipped by 4 bases and J by 0 bases, with 11 bases between them.

Only a few counts were recorded for this clone. This chain joins TRBV28 and TRBJ2-4; TRBD1 agrees at 8 bases. The CDR3 contains 14 residues. Germline V lookup: CDR1 MDHEN, CDR2 SYDVKM. Germline trimming cut 3 bases from V and 7 bases from J; bases unmatched to any gene: 5. The DNA for the CDR3 is TGTGCCAGCAGTTTGCAACAGGGGGAGAACATTCAGTACTTC. Translating gives CASSLQQGENIQYF. Full variable domain (missing parts from reference TRBV28 and TRBJ2-4): DVKVTQSSRYLVKRTGEKVFLECVQDMDHENMFWYRQDPGLGLRLIYFSYDVKMKEKGDIPEGYSVSREKKERFSLILESASTNQTSMYLCASSLQQGENIQYFGAGTRLSVL.

The chain combines TRBV10-3 with TRBJ2-7; 11 nucleotides line up with TRBD2. The ends lost 2 bases at V and 1 base at J; junction bases unmatched: 1. CDR3 length: 15 residues. Germline V lookup: CDR1 ENHRY, CDR2 SYGVKD. This CDR3 reads CAISEASGGSYEQYF. DNA for the CDR3: TGTGCCATCAGTGAGGCTAGCGGGGGGTCCTACGAGCAGTACTTC.